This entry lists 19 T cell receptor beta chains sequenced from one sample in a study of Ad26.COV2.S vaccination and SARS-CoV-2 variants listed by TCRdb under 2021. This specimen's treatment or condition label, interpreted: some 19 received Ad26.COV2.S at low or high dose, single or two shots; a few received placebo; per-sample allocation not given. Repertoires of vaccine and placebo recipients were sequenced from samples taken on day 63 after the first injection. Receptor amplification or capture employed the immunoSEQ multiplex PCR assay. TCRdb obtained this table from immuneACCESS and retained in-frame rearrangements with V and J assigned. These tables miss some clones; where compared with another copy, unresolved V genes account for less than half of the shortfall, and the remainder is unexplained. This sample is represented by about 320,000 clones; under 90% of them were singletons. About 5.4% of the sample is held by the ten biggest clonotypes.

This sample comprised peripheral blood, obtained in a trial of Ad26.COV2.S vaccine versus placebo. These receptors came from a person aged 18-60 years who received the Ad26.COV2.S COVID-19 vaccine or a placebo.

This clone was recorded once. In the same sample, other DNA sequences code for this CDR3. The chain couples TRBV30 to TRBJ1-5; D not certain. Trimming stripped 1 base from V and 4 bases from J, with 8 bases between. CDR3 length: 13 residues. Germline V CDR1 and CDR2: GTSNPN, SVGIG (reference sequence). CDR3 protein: CAWSGGPNQPQHF. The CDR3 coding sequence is TGTGCCTGGAGTGGTGGACCTAATCAGCCCCAGCATTTT.

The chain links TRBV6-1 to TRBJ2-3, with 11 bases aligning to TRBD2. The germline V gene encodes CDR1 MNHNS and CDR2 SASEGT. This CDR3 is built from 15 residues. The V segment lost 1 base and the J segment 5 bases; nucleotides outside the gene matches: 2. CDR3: CASSEGLAGLDTQYF. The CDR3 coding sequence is TGTGCCAGCAGTGAAGGACTAGCGGGGTTAGATACGCAGTATTTT.

The CDR3 reads CASSLHPLRSEWGYTF. For the CDR3, the DNA is TGTGCCAGCAGCTTGCACCCGCTTCGATCCGAATGGGGCTACACCTTC. This chain links TRBV7-9 with TRBJ1-2; D gene ambiguous. The CDR3 has 16 residues. The ends were cut back, 3 bases at V and 8 bases at J, with 22 bases in the middle. Germline V gene lookup returns CDR1 SEHNR and CDR2 FQNEAQ (reference sequence).

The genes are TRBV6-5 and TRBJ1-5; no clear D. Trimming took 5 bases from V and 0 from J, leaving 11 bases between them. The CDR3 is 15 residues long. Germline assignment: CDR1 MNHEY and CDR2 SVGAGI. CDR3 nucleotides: TGTGCCAGCAGTCGGCAGACAAATAGCAATCAGCCCCAGCATTTT. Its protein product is CASSRQTNSNQPQHF.

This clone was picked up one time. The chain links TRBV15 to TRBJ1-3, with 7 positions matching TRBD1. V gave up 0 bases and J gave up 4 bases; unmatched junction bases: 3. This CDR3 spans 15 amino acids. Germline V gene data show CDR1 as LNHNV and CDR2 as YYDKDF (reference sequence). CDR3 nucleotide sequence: TGTGCCACCAGCAGAGATCCGGGACAGGGAAACACCATATATTTT. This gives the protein CATSRDPGQGNTIYF.

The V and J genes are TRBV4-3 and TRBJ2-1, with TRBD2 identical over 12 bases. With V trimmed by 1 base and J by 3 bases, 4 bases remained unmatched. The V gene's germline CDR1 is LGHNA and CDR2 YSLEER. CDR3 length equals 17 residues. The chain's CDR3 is CASSQGLAGGVYNEQFF. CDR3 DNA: TGCGCCAGCAGCCAAGGGCTAGCGGGGGGGGTCTACAATGAGCAGTTCTTC.

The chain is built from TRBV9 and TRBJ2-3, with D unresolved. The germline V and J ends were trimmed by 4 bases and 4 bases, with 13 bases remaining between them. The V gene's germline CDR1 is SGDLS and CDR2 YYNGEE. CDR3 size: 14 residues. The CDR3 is CASSLQSFADTQYF. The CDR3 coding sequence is TGTGCCAGCAGCCTTCAGTCATTTGCAGATACGCAGTATTTT.

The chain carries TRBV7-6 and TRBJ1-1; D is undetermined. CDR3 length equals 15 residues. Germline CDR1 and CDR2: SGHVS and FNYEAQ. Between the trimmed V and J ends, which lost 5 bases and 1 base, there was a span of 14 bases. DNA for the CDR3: TGTGCCAGCAGCCATGGGCGGGCCCCGAACACTGAAGCTTTCTTT. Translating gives CASSHGRAPNTEAFF. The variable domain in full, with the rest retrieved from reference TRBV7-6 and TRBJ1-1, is GAGVSQSPRYKVTKRGQDVALRCDPISGHVSLYWYRQALGQGPEFLTYFNYEAQQDKSGLPNDRFSAERPEGSISTLTIQRTEQRDSAMYRCASSHGRAPNTEAFFGQGTRLTVV.

The CDR3 here is CASSNRDNNSPLHF. In DNA, the CDR3 is TGTGCCAGTAGTAACCGGGACAATAATTCACCCCTCCACTTT. The V and J genes are TRBV19 and TRBJ1-6; a weak D match, TRBD1 (6 bases). CDR1 and CDR2 (germline): LNHDA, SQIVND (reference sequence). V lost 4 bases to trimming and J lost 5 bases, with 9 bases between them. The CDR3 length is 14 residues.

CDR3 region: CATSRDRTSALEQYV. CDR3 in DNA: TGTGCCACCAGCAGGGACAGGACTAGCGCCCTCGAGCAGTACGTC. This chain links TRBV15 with TRBJ2-7; 9 nucleotides line up with TRBD2. Trimming took 3 bases from V and 6 from J; bases not matched to a gene: 9. The CDR3 is 15 amino acids. Per the germline V gene, CDR1 is LNHNV and CDR2 is YYDKDF (reference sequence).

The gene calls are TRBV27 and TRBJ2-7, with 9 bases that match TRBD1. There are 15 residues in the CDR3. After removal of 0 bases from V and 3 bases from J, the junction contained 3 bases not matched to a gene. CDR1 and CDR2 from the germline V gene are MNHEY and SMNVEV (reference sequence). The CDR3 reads CASSLSGTGIYEQYF. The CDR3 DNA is TGTGCCAGCAGTTTATCGGGGACAGGGATCTACGAGCAGTACTTC.

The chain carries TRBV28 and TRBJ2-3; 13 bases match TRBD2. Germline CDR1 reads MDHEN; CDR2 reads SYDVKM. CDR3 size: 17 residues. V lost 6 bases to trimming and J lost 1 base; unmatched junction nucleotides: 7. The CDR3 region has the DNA TGTGCCAGCAGCACCCTCGGACTAGCGGGAGGCACAGATACGCAGTATTTT. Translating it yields CASSTLGLAGGTDTQYF.

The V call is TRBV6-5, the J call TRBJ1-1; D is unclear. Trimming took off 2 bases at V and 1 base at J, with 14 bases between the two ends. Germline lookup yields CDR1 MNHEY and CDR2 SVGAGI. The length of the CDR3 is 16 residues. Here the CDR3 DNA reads TGTGCCAGCAGTTACCTGACCCAGCCATCGAACACTGAAGCTTTCTTT. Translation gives CASSYLTQPSNTEAFF.

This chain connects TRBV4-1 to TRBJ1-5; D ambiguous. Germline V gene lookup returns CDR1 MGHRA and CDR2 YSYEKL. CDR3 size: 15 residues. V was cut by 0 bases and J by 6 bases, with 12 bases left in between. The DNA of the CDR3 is TGCGCCAGCAGCCAAGAGGGAGGGAGTATTCAGCCCCAGCATTTT. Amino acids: CASSQEGGSIQPQHF.

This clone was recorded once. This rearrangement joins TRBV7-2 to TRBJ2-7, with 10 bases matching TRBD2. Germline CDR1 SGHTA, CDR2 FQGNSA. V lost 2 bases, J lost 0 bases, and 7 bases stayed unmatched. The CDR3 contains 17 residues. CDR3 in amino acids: CASSLPSGGYSSYEQYF. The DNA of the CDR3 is TGTGCCAGCAGCTTACCTAGCGGGGGTTATAGCTCCTACGAGCAGTACTTC.

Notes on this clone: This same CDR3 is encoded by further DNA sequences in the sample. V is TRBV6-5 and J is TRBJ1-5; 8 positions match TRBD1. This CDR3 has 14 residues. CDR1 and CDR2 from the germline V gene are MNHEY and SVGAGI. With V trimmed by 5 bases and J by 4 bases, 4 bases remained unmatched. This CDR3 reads CASSPDRGNQPQHF. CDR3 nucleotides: TGTGCCAGCAGTCCAGACAGGGGTAATCAGCCCCAGCATTTT.

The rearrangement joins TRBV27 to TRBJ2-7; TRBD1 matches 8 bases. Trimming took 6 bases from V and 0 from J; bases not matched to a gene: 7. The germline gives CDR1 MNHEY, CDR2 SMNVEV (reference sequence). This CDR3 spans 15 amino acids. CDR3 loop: CASSYGTGASYEQYF. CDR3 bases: TGTGCCAGCAGCTACGGGACAGGAGCCTCCTACGAGCAGTACTTC.

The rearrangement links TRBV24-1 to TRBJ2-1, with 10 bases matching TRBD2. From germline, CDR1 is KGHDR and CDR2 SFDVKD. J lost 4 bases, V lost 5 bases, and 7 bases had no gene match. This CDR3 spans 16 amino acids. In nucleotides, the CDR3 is TGTGCCACCAGTGCTAACAAGCGGGGGGGTTACAATGAGCAGTTCTTC. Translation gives CATSANKRGGYNEQFF.

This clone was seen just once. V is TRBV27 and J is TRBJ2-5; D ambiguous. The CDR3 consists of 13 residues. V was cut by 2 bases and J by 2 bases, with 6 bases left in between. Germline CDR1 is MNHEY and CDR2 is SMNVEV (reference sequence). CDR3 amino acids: CASSLRNQETQYF. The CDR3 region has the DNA TGTGCCAGCAGTTTAAGGAATCAAGAGACCCAGTACTTC.